These 22 T cell receptor beta chains originate from one sample sequenced in a study of CD8+ T cells in alopecia areata. Described treatment: oral pan-JAK inhibitor, 5-10 mg twice daily. RNA was extracted and reverse transcribed into cDNA as the sequencing template. Clones were read by immunoSEQ multiplex PCR, and TCRdb kept only the in-frame ones, dropping some. The sample carries approximately 150,000 clones, around three fifths recorded once. The sequencing used CD4+ T cells sorted from blood, collected at week 24, from a patient treated with tofacitinib. The origin of the receptors is a human donor with alopecia areata.

The chain is built from TRBV29-1 and TRBJ2-2, with D perhaps matching TRBD1 (5 bases). Germline CDR1 is SQVTM and CDR2 is ANQGSEA. CDR3 size: 14 residues. Between the trimmed V and J ends, which lost 3 bases and 4 bases, there was a span of 12 bases. The CDR3 nucleotides read TGCAGCGTTGAGAGTCAGGGTTTCACCGGGGAGCTGTTTTTT. This translates into CSVESQGFTGELFF.

This clone was found a few times. The chain combines TRBV29-1 with TRBJ2-7; D is perhaps TRBD2 (5 bases). V was clipped by 2 bases and J by 3 bases, with 11 bases between them. Germline V gene lookup returns CDR1 SQVTM and CDR2 ANQGSEA. The CDR3 spans 13 residues. The CDR3: CSVETGGGYEQYF. The CDR3 DNA reads TGCAGCGTTGAAACGGGCGGAGGCTACGAGCAGTACTTC.

The CDR3 sequence is CASSLESGQGGSPLHF. DNA of the CDR3: TGTGCCAGCAGCTTAGAATCCGGACAGGGGGGCTCACCCCTCCACTTT. The V call is TRBV7-9, the J call TRBJ1-6, with 10 nucleotides matching TRBD1. Unmatched junction bases numbered 7, after V lost 1 base and J lost 10 bases. CDR1 and CDR2 from the germline V gene are SEHNR and FQNEAQ (reference sequence). The CDR3 is made up of 16 amino acids.

V usage is TRBV15 and J usage is TRBJ1-5, with D possibly TRBD1 on 6 matching bases. This CDR3 contains 16 residues. V was clipped by 0 bases and J by 7 bases, with 16 bases between them. Germline V gene lookup returns CDR1 LNHNV and CDR2 YYDKDF (reference sequence). The CDR3 DNA reads TGTGCCACCAGCAGAGATGGGAGGGGGGGCGGACAGCCCCAGCATTTT. Translated, it gives CATSRDGRGGGQPQHF. The whole variable domain, filled in from reference TRBV15 and TRBJ1-5, reads DAMVIQNPRYQVTQFGKPVTLSCSQTLNHNVMYWYQQKSSQAPKLLFHYYDKDFNNEADTPDNFQSRRPNTSFCFLDIRSPGLGDTAMYLCATSRDGRGGGQPQHFGDGTRLSIL.

This clone has just a few counts. The chain joins TRBV4-1 to TRBJ1-5; D may be TRBD1 (6 bases). Germline-derived CDR1 and CDR2 are MGHRA and YSYEKL. The CDR3 loop spans 16 amino acids. V shed 4 bases and J shed 2 bases, with 15 bases lying between them. CDR3 DNA: TGCGCCAGCAGCCGCGTCCGGGACATGGGCAATCAGCCCCAGCATTTT. As protein: CASSRVRDMGNQPQHF.

This clone was counted only a few times. CDR3 amino acids: CASRLDPGQLNTEAFF. The CDR3 DNA sequence: TGCGCCAGCAGACTCGACCCGGGACAGCTGAACACTGAAGCTTTCTTT. The chain carries TRBV5-1 and TRBJ1-1; 7 nucleotides agree with TRBD1. The germline gives CDR1 SGHRS, CDR2 YFSETQ. V trimming: 5 bases; J trimming: 0 bases; junction bases outside the gene matches: 10. This CDR3 is 16 amino acids long.

The chain has TRBV6-5 and TRBJ1-1; 8 bases align to TRBD1. The trim removed 6 bases at V and 3 bases at J, leaving 6 bases unmatched. Per the germline V gene, CDR1 is MNHEY and CDR2 is SVGAGI. The CDR3 consists of 14 residues. CDR3 protein: CASRETGGYTEAFF. The CDR3 DNA is TGTGCCAGCAGGGAAACAGGGGGGTACACTGAAGCTTTCTTT.

The gene calls are TRBV19 and TRBJ2-1, with TRBD2 as a possible D gene (6 bases). This CDR3 comprises 15 residues. Trimming took 1 base from V and 6 from J, leaving 13 bases between them. Germline assignment: CDR1 LNHDA and CDR2 SQIVND (reference sequence). The CDR3 loop is CASSIGRTIGNEQFF. The DNA for the CDR3 is TGTGCCAGTAGTATAGGCCGGACTATCGGCAATGAGCAGTTCTTC.

This clone appeared a few times. This chain uses TRBV7-8 with TRBJ2-6, with D possibly matching TRBD2 (5 bases). The CDR3 is 15 amino acids. V was cut by 5 bases and J by 0 bases, with 8 bases left in between. Germline CDR1 SGHVS, CDR2 FQNEAQ. The CDR3 spells CASSRGGSGANVLTF. For the CDR3, the DNA is TGTGCCAGCAGCCGAGGAGGCTCTGGGGCCAACGTCCTGACTTTC.

The chain uses TRBV29-1 and TRBJ2-5, with 7 bases that match TRBD1. Germline V gene sequence: CDR1 SQVTM, CDR2 ANQGSEA. This CDR3 is 12 amino acids long. After removal of 8 bases from V and 5 bases from J, the junction contained 8 bases not matched to a gene. The CDR3 sequence is CSFRQGRETQYF. The CDR3 region has the DNA TGCAGCTTCCGACAGGGACGCGAGACCCAGTACTTC.

This clone was found a few times. The rearrangement joins TRBV5-1 to TRBJ2-1; D not resolved. Germline V gene sequence: CDR1 SGHRS, CDR2 YFSETQ. CDR3 size: 17 residues. Between the trimmed V and J ends, which lost 0 bases and 0 bases, there was a span of 13 bases. CDR3 bases: TGCGCCAGCAGCTTGGCCGAGGATCAGAGCTCCTACAATGAGCAGTTCTTC. This codes for CASSLAEDQSSYNEQFF.

The rearrangement joins TRBV30 to TRBJ1-2; D uncertain. In germline, CDR1 is GTSNPN, CDR2 SVGIG (reference sequence). V lost 7 bases to trimming and J lost 8 bases, with 11 bases between them. CDR3 length: 10 amino acids. CDR3 bases: TGTGCCTCCTGGGGTCGGGGCTACACCTTC. Residues: CASWGRGYTF. Together with reference TRBV30 and TRBJ1-2, the CDR3 gives the full variable domain: SQTIHQWPATLVQPVGSPLSLECTVEGTSNPNLYWYRQAAGRGLQLLFYSVGIGQISSEVPQNLSASRPQDRQFILSSKKLLLSDSGFYLCASWGRGYTFGSGTRLTVV.

This clone was seen a handful of times. J is TRBJ2-5 and V is TRBV19; 7 bases are a match to TRBD1. This CDR3 region has 14 residues. Germline V gene sequence: CDR1 LNHDA, CDR2 SQIVND (reference sequence). V lost 5 bases to trimming and J lost 2 bases; unmatched junction nucleotides: 5. CDR3 sequence reads: CASSARQGQETQYF. The CDR3 DNA follows: TGTGCCAGTAGTGCCAGACAGGGACAAGAGACCCAGTACTTC.

The genes are TRBV6-6 and TRBJ1-3; a possible D gene is TRBD1 (5 bases). CDR1 and CDR2 (germline): MNHNY, SVGAGI (reference sequence). The CDR3 consists of 15 residues. V was clipped by 2 bases and J by 4 bases, with 12 bases between them. The CDR3 sequence: CASSYGGTDGNTIYF. The CDR3 nucleotides are TGTGCCAGCAGTTACGGGGGGACGGACGGAAACACCATATATTTT.

The chain recombines TRBV5-1 with TRBJ2-3; 8 positions agree with TRBD1. CDR1 and CDR2 (germline): SGHRS, YFSETQ. J was trimmed by 2 bases and V by 7 bases; bases with no gene match: 6. This CDR3 contains 14 residues. CDR3 sequence (DNA): TGCGCCAGCGTCCGGGACAGGTACACAGATACGCAGTATTTT. This sequence encodes CASVRDRYTDTQYF. The full variable domain, its missing parts supplied by reference TRBV5-1 and TRBJ2-3, is KAGVTQTPRYLIKTRGQQVTLSCSPISGHRSVSWYQQTPGQGLQFLFEYFSETQRNKGNFPGRFSGRQFSNSRSEMNVSTLELGDSALYLCASVRDRYTDTQYFGPGTRLTVL.

The chain uses TRBV29-1 and TRBJ1-1; TRBD1 might be the D (5 bases). Germline V lookup: CDR1 SQVTM, CDR2 ANQGSEA. The V and J ends lost 6 bases and 4 bases respectively, with 18 bases between them. The length of the CDR3 is 14 residues. CDR3 bases: TGCAGCGTAAACCGTCTGGGGGGGGGCACTGAAGCTTTCTTT. Its translation: CSVNRLGGGTEAFF.

The chain has TRBV7-9 and TRBJ1-5; unclear D gene. Per germline, CDR1 SEHNR and CDR2 FQNEAQ (reference sequence). Trimming took off 3 bases at V and 0 bases at J, with 6 bases between the two ends. The CDR3 is 14 residues long. The CDR3 is CASSLSTSNQPQHF. CDR3 coding DNA: TGTGCCAGCAGCTTGTCAACTAGCAATCAGCCCCAGCATTTT.

The chain recombines TRBV7-9 with TRBJ2-5, with D possibly matching TRBD1 (5 bases). The ends were cut back, 4 bases at V and 2 bases at J, with 8 bases in the middle. Germline V lookup: CDR1 SEHNR, CDR2 FQNEAQ (reference sequence). The CDR3 has 13 residues. The CDR3, as DNA: TGTGCCAGCAGCTCAAGACAGCAAGAGACCCAGTACTTC. This translates into CASSSRQQETQYF.

The rearrangement uses TRBV12-5 and TRBJ2-2; D is unclear. The CDR3 spans 13 residues. V lost 3 bases and J lost 7, with 9 bases in between. Germline assignment: CDR1 LGHNT and CDR2 FRNRAP. The CDR3 is CASGLLANGELFF. The CDR3 bases are TGTGCTAGTGGTTTACTGGCAAACGGGGAGCTGTTTTTT.

The V gene is TRBV30, the J gene TRBJ2-7; D remains ambiguous. The CDR3 length is 11 residues. The V and J ends lost 0 bases and 3 bases respectively, with 3 bases between them. Germline V gene data show CDR1 as GTSNPN and CDR2 as SVGIG (reference sequence). CDR3 sequence reads: CAWSVLYEQYF. The CDR3 bases are TGTGCCTGGAGTGTACTCTACGAGCAGTACTTC. The full variable domain, rest sourced from reference TRBV30 and TRBJ2-7, is SQTIHQWPATLVQPVGSPLSLECTVEGTSNPNLYWYRQAAGRGLQLLFYSVGIGQISSEVPQNLSASRPQDRQFILSSKKLLLSDSGFYLCAWSVLYEQYFGPGTRLTVT.

This clone appeared a few times. Other DNA sequences within the sample encode an identical CDR3. The CDR3 is CASSLGGDTQYF. The CDR3 DNA is TGCGCCAGCAGCTTAGGAGGAGATACGCAGTATTTT. The V and J genes are TRBV5-1 and TRBJ2-3; D may be TRBD2 (5 bases). CDR3 length: 12 residues. Germline V CDR1 and CDR2: SGHRS, YFSETQ. Trimming removed 2 bases at V and 5 bases at J, with 6 bases between.

The gene calls are TRBV10-3 and TRBJ2-7; D unresolved. V dropped 3 bases and J dropped 1 base, with 7 bases sitting between them. The germline gives CDR1 ENHRY, CDR2 SYGVKD. The CDR3 extends over 13 amino acids. CDR3 DNA: TGTGCCATCAGTGACTCATTATCCTACGAGCAGTACTTC. This gives the protein CAISDSLSYEQYF.